The 11 T cell receptor beta chains reported below all come from one sample, sequenced in a study of patients and donors after allogeneic stem cell transplantation. TCRdb re-analysed the RT-PCR reads in MiXCR, keeping a single row per CDR3 protein. The sample records over 150,000 distinct CDR3 sequences, 30% being singletons. Source material: blood, either unsorted or a sorted T cell fraction (not recorded which). These receptors were taken from a human donor who was either an allogeneic HSCT recipient or a stem cell or donor lymphocyte infusion donor (not recorded which). It is not recorded whose cells these are; they may come from a transplant donor.

At least ten counts were recorded for this clonotype. The rearrangement joins TRBV7-2 to TRBJ1-5; D is undetermined. Per the germline V gene, CDR1 is SGHTA and CDR2 is FQGNSA. V shed 3 bases and J shed 0 bases, with 9 bases lying between them. The CDR3 is 15 residues long. CDR3 sequence reads: CASSLVQNSNQPQHF. CDR3 nucleotide sequence: TGTGCCAGCAGCTTGGTTCAGAATAGCAATCAGCCCCAGCATTTT.

This clonotype has at least ten counts. Germline and junction disagree at one end, which may indicate a read error. The chain links TRBV12-3 or TRBV12-4 to TRBJ1-3; D is unresolved. The CDR3 runs 11 residues. The CDR3 here is CASSLGHRNNF. The CDR3 DNA reads as TGTGCCAGCAGTTTAGGACACCGTAATAATTTT.

This clonotype was observed many times. This sequence joins TRBV10-3 and TRBJ1-6; no clear D. This CDR3 spans 13 amino acids. Germline values: CDR1 ENHRY, CDR2 SYGVKD. Trimming took off 6 bases at V and 8 bases at J, with 11 bases between the two ends. The CDR3 DNA sequence: TGTGCCATCAGCGGGTGGGTCTATTCACCCCTCCACTTT. It is translated as CAISGWVYSPLHF.

The CDR3 loop is CASTAGRGLSNEQFF. The CDR3 DNA sequence: TGTGCCAGCACGGCCGGGAGGGGCCTGAGCAATGAGCAGTTCTTC. V gene TRBV27 combines with J gene TRBJ2-1; 8 positions match TRBD2. The ends lost 7 bases at V and 6 bases at J; junction bases unmatched: 11. The germline gives CDR1 MNHEY, CDR2 SMNVEV (reference sequence). The CDR3 runs to 15 residues.

This clonotype was counted between two and nine times. This chain joins TRBV10-3 and TRBJ2-5; D is possibly TRBD2 (5 bases). Trimming removed 6 bases at V and 3 bases at J, with 11 bases between. CDR3 size: 13 residues. Per the germline V gene, CDR1 is ENHRY and CDR2 is SYGVKD. CDR3 amino acids: CAIRLEGEETQYF. The CDR3 DNA follows: TGTGCCATCAGGCTCGAGGGTGAAGAGACCCAGTACTTC.

This clonotype is medium-sized in the sample. The chain is built from TRBV12-3 or TRBV12-4 and TRBJ1-4; D perhaps matches TRBD1 (5 bases). CDR3 length equals 16 residues. Between the trimmed V and J ends, which lost 7 bases and 10 bases, there was a span of 25 bases. CDR3 in DNA: TGTGCCAGCACCCCCCGAGGGAACGCCCTGCAGGGAAAACTGTTTTTT. It yields the protein CASTPRGNALQGKLFF.

This clonotype has just a few counts. This chain uses TRBV6-5 with TRBJ1-3, with 7 bases lining up with TRBD1. There are 17 residues in the CDR3. V was clipped by 0 bases and J by 0 bases; unmatched bases: 5. Germline loops: CDR1 MNHEY, CDR2 SVGAGI. The CDR3 region is CASSYSGRGSSGNTIYF. The CDR3 DNA is TGTGCCAGCAGTTACTCGGGCAGGGGGTCCTCTGGAAACACCATATATTTT.

This chain connects TRBV2 to TRBJ2-3; D gene unclear. The CDR3 runs 10 residues. With 6 bases removed from V and 6 bases from J, the gap between germline ends came to 4 bases. The germline V gene has CDR1 SNHLY and CDR2 FYNNEI. The CDR3 loop is CASRWDTQYF. Here the CDR3 DNA reads TGTGCCAGCAGATGGGATACGCAGTATTTT.

This clonotype was detected ten times or more. The V gene is TRBV12-3 or TRBV12-4, the J gene TRBJ1-5; 11 nucleotides agree with TRBD1. With V trimmed by 3 bases and J by 3 bases, 10 bases remained unmatched. The CDR3 runs 18 residues. The CDR3 DNA follows: TGTGCCAGCAGTTTCGCGGACAGGGGGCTGGGGTTCAATCAGCCCCAGCATTTT. As protein: CASSFADRGLGFNQPQHF.

V gene TRBV20-1 combines with J gene TRBJ1-3, with a weak D call TRBD1 (6 bases). The CDR3 is 14 amino acids. The germline V and J ends were trimmed by 7 bases and 4 bases, with 17 bases remaining between them. CDR1 DFQATT and CDR2 SNEGSKA come from the germline V gene (reference sequence). Here the CDR3 reads CSGSGGAVGNTIYF. The CDR3 coding sequence is TGCAGTGGGTCGGGGGGCGCGGTGGGAAACACCATATATTTT.

The rearrangement links TRBV6-5 to TRBJ2-7; D ambiguous. Between the trimmed V and J ends, which lost 0 bases and 0 bases, there was a span of 9 bases. Germline V gene data show CDR1 as MNHEY and CDR2 as SVGAGI. The CDR3 runs 15 residues. The CDR3 sequence is CASSYSTGTSYEQYF. The CDR3 DNA reads as TGTGCCAGCAGTTACTCGACGGGTACCTCCTACGAGCAGTACTTC.